This TCR beta chain derives from a study of blood T cells in healthy people across ages (dated by TCRdb to about 2015). Notes on the research overall: In model experiments, roughly one uniquely barcoded TCR beta cDNA molecule per two T cells was captured by template switching. To avoid experimental bias, donors of different ages were randomly spread across the sequencing lanes. Two additional independent replicas of 1 million unique cDNA reads from the same blood draw were analyzed for two donors (one aged 18 to 30 and one aged 80 or older). The study measured age-related changes in TCR beta repertoire diversity using deep sequencing normalized with unique cDNA molecular identifiers. Donors were grouped into four age groups: young (average roughly 15 years), middle-aged (about 38), aged (roughly 62) and long-lived (roughly 80). Overall study results and their limits: Bulk unsorted PBMC profiling prevented conclusive comparison of naive and antigen-experienced compartments. Compared with the aged group, more naive CD4+ T cells, fewer expanded clones and increased TCR diversity were shown by the long-lived group, suggesting age selection. Estimates of total diversity from one million sequenced T cells were regarded as lower bounds and underestimates. Because donor CMV infection status was unknown, age-related changes in expanded clonotypes were potentially confounded. Observed TCR beta diversity correlated strongly with the percentage of naive T cells measured by flow cytometry. As age increased, observed TCR beta diversity per million T cells dropped in a roughly linear way, and a significant reduction was already evident by age roughly 36.

Donors were under 40 systemically healthy Caucasian individuals from Russia aged roughly 6 to 100 years. Approximately 11 milliliters of peripheral blood were drawn from each donor into EDTA-treated Vacutainer tubes. Ficoll-Paque density-gradient centrifugation was used to isolate PBMCs, with at least 6.5 million obtained per sample. Trizol reagent was used to extract total RNA from the PBMCs, yielding at least 5.5 micrograms per sample. Naive CD45RAhigh/CD27high T cell percentages were measured by flow cytometry on a PBMC aliquot from every donor. This clonotype was found a few times. No cognate antigen has been identified for it. An end of the junction differs from the germline gene, which may be a read error. There are 16 amino acids in the CDR3, from cysteine to phenylalanine inclusive. The entry retains the CDR3 DNA only, 48 bases that are in frame from base 1. For CDR1 and CDR2, the germline V gene lists MGHRA and YSYEKL.

To prepare the library, 5' RACE was applied. Sequenced using an Illumina HiSeq 2500. A second PCR of about 6 to 11 cycles was performed with a sample-barcoded 5' primer and a J-beta primer mix. A template-switch 5' adaptor carrying 12 random nucleotides introduced a unique molecular identifier onto each TCR beta cDNA molecule. Each sample yielded at least 2.5 million CDR3-containing paired-end reads. All of the RNA was converted into first-strand cDNA using the Mint cDNA synthesis kit, with a TRBC-specific oligonucleotide serving as the primer. After uracil-DNA glycosylase treatment, a first 18-cycle PCR used universal primers M1SS and BC2_uni_R on all cDNA. In the authors' own workflow: Each sample was normalized by randomly selecting 1 million high-quality reads, each carrying a distinct molecular identifier. Reads with shared molecular identifiers were discarded instead of being binned into consensus sequences. MiTCR, run with a Q25 quality threshold and the strictest error-elimination algorithm, handled CDR3 identification, clonotype clustering and error correction. A nonparametric unseen species model with Euler transformation was used to estimate a lower bound on total TCR beta diversity. The public reads were reprocessed in TCRdb via fastp at Q25 and MiXCR, keeping in-frame beta chains. Each record represents a unique CDR3 protein, reported with the most common genes and DNA among its rows. The V and J calls here are based on TCRdb, not the publication. This sample holds 650,000 to 700,000 distinct CDR3 sequences; 32% were observed only once. The ten most abundant clones make up roughly 14% of the sample.

Sequencing was done on a sample of blood. The receptor's source is a woman older than 75 in good health. Donor details come from another sample of the same person, matched by shared clones. The sequence joins TRBV4-1 to TRBJ2-4; 9 nucleotides in the junction match TRBD2. The CDR3 amino acid sequence is: CASSQGGGATKSIQYF. In nucleotides, the sequence is TGCGCCAGCAGCCAAGGCGGGGGGGCGACCAAAAGCATTCAGTACTTC.